One and the same sample provided the 8 T cell receptor beta chains below, sequenced in a study of cytomegalovirus exposure and HLA in healthy donors. The PCR used 60 Vbeta and 13 Jbeta primers. Using immunoSEQ multiplex PCR, the repertoire was profiled, and TCRdb retains in-frame clones only, with some absent. Of about 150,000 clones listed, approximately 81% are singletons. Sequenced material: PBMCs. The receptor source for this set is a woman aged 18-29 years in good health and CMV-seronegative.

This sequence joins TRBV7-9 and TRBJ1-2; possibly TRBD1 for D (6 bases). With 1 base removed from V and 7 bases from J, the gap between germline ends came to 16 bases. This CDR3 has 15 residues. Germline CDR1 SEHNR, CDR2 FQNEAQ (reference sequence). The CDR3 is CASSLDRVAIRGYTF. The CDR3 region has the DNA TGTGCCAGCAGCTTAGACAGGGTAGCAATTCGTGGCTACACCTTC. Variable domain in full (rest from reference TRBV7-9 and TRBJ1-2): DTGVSQNPRHKITKRGQNVTFRCDPISEHNRLYWYRQTLGQGPEFLTYFQNEAQLEKSRLLSDRFSAERPKGSFSTLEIQRTEQGDSAMYLCASSLDRVAIRGYTFGSGTRLTVV.

The chain is built from TRBV7-2 and TRBJ2-7; TRBD2 is a possible D gene (5 bases). V dropped 5 bases and J dropped 2 bases, with 19 bases sitting between them. CDR1 and CDR2 from the germline V gene are SGHTA and FQGNSA. The CDR3 has 16 residues. CDR3 nucleotides: TGTGCCAGCAGCCCTCGGATTGCGGGCCTCACCTACGAGCAGTACTTC. Amino acids: CASSPRIAGLTYEQYF.

The genes are TRBV27 and TRBJ1-2; a possible D gene is TRBD1 (6 bases). Germline CDR1 is MNHEY and CDR2 is SMNVEV (reference sequence). This CDR3 region has 16 residues. V was trimmed by 3 bases and J by 4 bases, leaving 18 bases between them. This chain's CDR3 is CASSFSIRDTGYGYTF. The DNA of the CDR3 is TGTGCCAGCAGTTTTTCGATCCGGGACACCGGCTATGGCTACACCTTC.

The chain uses TRBV30 and TRBJ1-2; D is undetermined. Trimming took off 0 bases at V and 8 bases at J, with 16 bases between the two ends. This CDR3 comprises 14 residues. CDR1 is GTSNPN, CDR2 SVGIG, per germline (reference sequence). In nucleotides, the CDR3 is TGTGCCTGGAGTGTAAGGCTGTCTAACGGGGGCTACACCTTC. Protein sequence: CAWSVRLSNGGYTF.

The chain combines TRBV10-3 with TRBJ2-3; 13 bases agree with TRBD2. Germline-derived CDR1 and CDR2 are ENHRY and SYGVKD. The junction had 6 bases not matched to a gene; V was cut back by 3 bases and J by 6 bases. The CDR3 is made up of 16 amino acids. The CDR3 here is CAISDLTSGGVDTQYF. The CDR3 DNA sequence: TGTGCCATCAGTGACCTAACTAGCGGGGGGGTGGATACGCAGTATTTT.

This clone was observed once. V usage is TRBV9 and J usage is TRBJ1-5, with a tentative D call TRBD1 (5 bases). Per germline, CDR1 SGDLS and CDR2 YYNGEE. The V end was cut by 3 bases, the J end by 7 bases, with 17 bases between. The CDR3 is 15 amino acids. Here the CDR3 reads CASSEAGDWRQPQHF. The CDR3 nucleotides are TGTGCCAGCAGCGAGGCGGGGGACTGGCGGCAGCCCCAGCATTTT. Full variable domain (remainder filled in from reference TRBV9 and TRBJ1-5): DSGVTQTPKHLITATGQRVTLRCSPRSGDLSVYWYQQSLDQGLQFLIQYYNGEERAKGNILERFSAQQFPDLHSELNLSSLELGDSALYFCASSEAGDWRQPQHFGDGTRLSIL.

Only a few counts were recorded for this clone. V usage is TRBV5-1 and J usage is TRBJ1-4; no firm D call. The CDR3 contains 13 residues. V gave up 1 base and J gave up 4 bases, with 5 bases separating them. In germline, CDR1 is SGHRS, CDR2 YFSETQ. The CDR3 reads CASSLSGNEKLFF. CDR3 sequence (DNA): TGCGCCAGCAGCTTGAGCGGTAATGAAAAACTGTTTTTT. The full variable domain, completed using reference TRBV5-1 and TRBJ1-4, is KAGVTQTPRYLIKTRGQQVTLSCSPISGHRSVSWYQQTPGQGLQFLFEYFSETQRNKGNFPGRFSGRQFSNSRSEMNVSTLELGDSALYLCASSLSGNEKLFFGSGTQLSVL.

The chain couples TRBV4-3 to TRBJ1-2; tentatively, D is TRBD1 (5 bases). Between the trimmed V and J ends, which lost 4 bases and 4 bases, there was a span of 16 bases. The CDR3 is 15 amino acids. CDR1 and CDR2 from the germline V gene are LGHNA and YSLEER. The CDR3: CASSRVRDGSYGYTF. The DNA of the CDR3 is TGCGCCAGCAGCCGTGTGCGGGACGGGTCCTATGGCTACACCTTC.